This passage covers 14 T cell receptor beta chains from one sample sequenced in a study of blood T cells in healthy people across ages. Sample-barcoded 5' priming and a J-beta primer mix drove a second PCR of about 7 to 11 cycles. MiXCR, applied by TCRdb to the 5' RACE reads, yields one record per CDR3 protein. The data show about 800,000 distinct CDR3 sequences, approximately 25% seen once. The same specimen was also included in a second study, on T cells of mothers and their children.

The sequencing sample was made of blood. Receptors were obtained from a boy aged 5-17 years in good health.

The V gene is TRBV7-8, the J gene TRBJ1-4; the match to TRBD1 covers 9 bases. The CDR3 is made up of 16 amino acids. From germline, CDR1 is SGHVS and CDR2 FQNEAQ. The V gene end was trimmed by 5 bases and the J gene end by 8 bases; junction bases not matched to a gene: 12. The CDR3 here is CASSPRTGVLLEKLFF. The CDR3, as DNA: TGTGCCAGCAGCCCACGGACAGGGGTTTTATTAGAAAAACTGTTTTTT.

This clonotype was observed a handful of times. The chain couples TRBV5-1 to TRBJ2-1; D perhaps matches TRBD2 (5 bases). Germline lookup yields CDR1 SGHRS and CDR2 YFSETQ. CDR3 length: 17 amino acids. V was shortened by 0 bases and J by 0 bases, with 13 bases between the two germline ends. CDR3: CASSLGPPSGSYNEQFF. Written as DNA, the CDR3 is TGCGCCAGCAGCTTGGGGCCCCCGAGCGGCTCCTACAATGAGCAGTTCTTC.

This clonotype was picked up a small number of times. The chain uses TRBV7-2 and TRBJ1-2, with 9 bases fitting TRBD1. The ends lost 5 bases at V and 5 bases at J; junction bases unmatched: 3. CDR3 length: 13 amino acids. The germline gives CDR1 SGHTA, CDR2 FQGNSA. CDR3 sequence: CASSTTGGYGYTF. Written as DNA, the CDR3 is TGTGCCAGCAGCACGACAGGGGGTTATGGCTACACCTTC.

This clonotype came up a few times. This may arise from a read error, as a much more abundant clone is one base away. The chain employs TRBV28 and TRBJ2-5; D is possibly TRBD1 (5 bases). The CDR3 runs to 13 residues. CDR1 and CDR2 from the germline V gene are MDHEN and SYDVKM. CDR3 protein: CACSDSSQETQYF. CDR3 nucleotides: TGTGCCTGCAGCGACAGCTCACAAGAGACCCAGTACTTC.

The chain carries TRBV6-1 and TRBJ2-3; D call uncertain. The germline V and J ends were trimmed by 5 bases and 4 bases, with 13 bases remaining between them. The CDR3 is 14 residues long. CDR1 and CDR2 (germline): MNHNS, SASEGT. CDR3 amino acids: CASSNPPVADTQYF. CDR3 DNA sequence: TGTGCCAGCAGTAATCCCCCCGTAGCAGATACGCAGTATTTT.

The CDR3 nucleotides read TGTGCCAGCAGTTTGGGCAGGGGAGGTTCACCCCTCCACTTT. The encoded protein is CASSLGRGGSPLHF. The chain uses TRBV28 and TRBJ1-6, with D possibly being TRBD1 (6 bases). The CDR3 extends over 14 amino acids. Trimming took off 3 bases at V and 9 bases at J, with 12 bases between the two ends. Germline loops: CDR1 MDHEN, CDR2 SYDVKM.

The chain combines TRBV14 with TRBJ1-2; D not certain. CDR3 length: 14 amino acids. Looked up from germline, CDR1 is SGHDN and CDR2 is FVKESK. The V end was cut by 0 bases, the J end by 4 bases, with 9 bases between. The CDR3 sequence: CASSQESTGYGYTF. Written as DNA, the CDR3 is TGTGCCAGCAGCCAAGAATCGACGGGCTATGGCTACACCTTC.

This clonotype was observed a few times. This chain uses TRBV28 with TRBJ2-1; D gene ambiguous. Germline lookup yields CDR1 MDHEN and CDR2 SYDVKM. The CDR3 is 15 residues long. The V end lost 6 bases, the J end lost 0 bases, and 12 bases lay between the germline ends. CDR3 loop: CASSSGLSSYNEQFF. CDR3 DNA sequence: TGTGCCAGCAGCTCTGGTCTAAGCTCCTACAATGAGCAGTTCTTC.

The genes are TRBV6-2 or TRBV6-3 and TRBJ2-5; D not resolved. With the DNA end fitting TRBJ2-1 better, the J assignment may be wrong. Germline CDR1 MNHEY, CDR2 SVGEGT. This CDR3 region has 13 residues. Here the CDR3 DNA reads TGTGCCAGCAGTTACTCGGGATTTGGTGAGCAGTTCTTC. As protein: CASSYSGFGEQFF.

This chain links TRBV20-1 with TRBJ1-4; 8 bases match TRBD1. The CDR3 is made up of 14 amino acids. Germline V gives CDR1 DFQATT, CDR2 SNEGSKA (reference sequence). Trimming took 8 bases from V and 7 from J; bases not matched to a gene: 12. CDR3 nucleotide sequence: TGCAGTACCAACCTCAGGGGGCCGTCTGAAAAACTGTTTTTT. This gives the protein CSTNLRGPSEKLFF.

The chain has TRBV4-2 and TRBJ2-3, with 9 positions matching TRBD2. This CDR3 is 16 amino acids long. The J segment lost 4 bases and the V segment lost 1 base, leaving 6 bases of the junction unmatched. Germline values: CDR1 LGHNA, CDR2 YNFKEQ. CDR3 DNA: TGTGCCAGCAGCCAAGGTCCGCGGGAGGGCCCAGATACGCAGTATTTT. Encoded protein: CASSQGPREGPDTQYF.

The sample holds a few counts of this clonotype. This chain joins TRBV29-1 and TRBJ2-7; D is ambiguous. The CDR3 sequence is 15 residues long. Germline lookup yields CDR1 SQVTM and CDR2 ANQGSEA. V lost 2 bases and J 3 bases, leaving 17 bases between the germline ends. The CDR3 nucleotides are TGCAGCGTTGAATATTTGGCGGCCCACCGCTACGAGCAGTACTTC. It specifies CSVEYLAAHRYEQYF.

The rearrangement links TRBV4-3 to TRBJ2-1, with D possibly matching TRBD1 (6 bases). The CDR3 is 16 amino acids. CDR1 and CDR2 (germline): LGHNA, YSLEER. V shed 0 bases and J shed 6 bases, with 15 bases lying between them. The CDR3 DNA reads as TGCGCCAGCAGCCAAGATCTACAGGGTTTTGGCAATGAGCAGTTCTTC. This translates into CASSQDLQGFGNEQFF.

The chain couples TRBV2 to TRBJ1-2, with TRBD1 matching 7 bases. The CDR3 sequence is 13 residues long. J lost 2 bases, V lost 6 bases, and 3 bases had no gene match. Germline CDR1 and CDR2: SNHLY and FYNNEI. CDR3 bases: TGTGCCAGCAGGGGGACAGACAACTATGGCTACACCTTC. Its translation is CASRGTDNYGYTF.